These T cell receptor beta chains were read from a single sample in a study of blood T cell repertoires in COVID-19. Assay: immunoSEQ multiplex PCR; the TCRdb copy retains only in-frame clones and omits some. The data hold fewer than 120,000 clones, with more than 70% observed a single time. Sequencing was performed on peripheral blood. The receptors shown here come from a woman between 50 and 59 years old with acute or convalescent COVID-19. The CDR3 runs from the conserved cysteine through the conserved F or W. D genes are given only for firm matches. The listing skips clone size in some rows; elsewhere it reads once, few, many or a size class.

j_call v_call d_call clone_size cdr3_nt cdr3_aa
TRBJ2-1 TRBV7-9 NA NA TGTGCCAGCAGCTTCCAGACAGTCCTGGGGCACAATGAGCAGTTCTTC CASSFQTVLGHNEQFF
TRBJ1-5 TRBV19 NA NA TGTGCCAGTAGTATGGACAGTACGAACAATCAGCCCCAGCATTTT CASSMDSTNNQPQHF
TRBJ1-1 TRBV27 NA NA TGTGCCAGCAGCCCCAGGCGGGGTAACACTGAAGCTTTCTTT CASSPRRGNTEAFF
TRBJ1-4 TRBV2 NA NA TGTGCCAGCAAGCCTGACACCCTCGAAAAACTGTTTTTT CASKPDTLEKLFF
TRBJ2-7 TRBV18 NA NA TGTGCCAGCTCACCGGTTGCGGAGGGTTCCTACGAGCAGTACTTC CASSPVAEGSYEQYF
TRBJ2-5 TRBV6-6 TRBD2 few TGTGCCAGCAGAGTAGCGGGAGGGGGTCAAGAGACCCAGTACTTC CASRVAGGGQETQYF
TRBJ2-7 TRBV5-1 NA NA TGCGCCAGCAGCTTGGTTGCGGCAGCAGGGGTCCACGAGCAGTACTTC CASSLVAAAGVHEQYF
TRBJ2-7 TRBV4-1 NA NA TGCGCCAGCAGCCAAGACACAGGGTTGGCAGTCGCCTACGAGCAGTACTTC CASSQDTGLAVAYEQYF
TRBJ2-1 TRBV7-9 TRBD2 once TGTGCCAGCAGCCCCCGGGGACTAGAGACTGGGAATGAGCAGTTCTTC CASSPRGLETGNEQFF
TRBJ2-7 TRBV6-5 TRBD2 NA TGTGCCAGCATCCGACTAGCGGAGGGGGCCTACGAGCAGTACTTC CASIRLAEGAYEQYF
TRBJ1-5 TRBV28 TRBD1 NA TGTGCCAGCAGCCGACTACAGGGGACCGATCAGCCCCAGCATTTT CASSRLQGTDQPQHF
TRBJ2-7 TRBV7-9 TRBD2 NA TGTGCCAGCAGCTTAATAGCGGGAGGGGGTGAGCAGTACTTC CASSLIAGGGEQYF
TRBJ1-1 TRBV6-5 NA NA TGTGCCAGCATCCGACAGACTGAAGCTTTCTTT CASIRQTEAFF
TRBJ2-3 TRBV28 NA NA TGTGCCAGCAGTCCAGGGGTGGGACGAACGCAGTATTTT CASSPGVGRTQYF
TRBJ2-7 TRBV9 NA once TGTGCCAGCAGCGCCGGACAGTTGAGTCTCGTTTCCTACGAGCAGTACTTC CASSAGQLSLVSYEQYF
TRBJ1-1 TRBV29-1 NA NA TGCAGCGCCCAGTTGTATGTAAACACTGAAGCTTTCTTT CSAQLYVNTEAFF
TRBJ2-1 TRBV7-6 TRBD2 NA TGTGCCAGCAGCTCACTAGCGGAGACCTACAATGAGCAGTTCTTC CASSSLAETYNEQFF
TRBJ2-1 TRBV7-7 TRBD2 NA TGTGCCAGCAGAACAAGAACTGGGGGGACTAGCGGGATGGCGAATGAGCAGTTCTTC CASRTRTGGTSGMANEQFF
TRBJ2-1 TRBV19 TRBD2 NA TGTGCCAGTAGCGTGCTAGCGGGAGCGGGAAATGAGCAGTTCTTC CASSVLAGAGNEQFF
TRBJ2-1 TRBV7-2 TRBD2 few TGTGCCAGCAGCTTAGAGGGCGCTAGCGGGAGCCAGGAGCAGTTCTTC CASSLEGASGSQEQFF
TRBJ2-7 TRBV7-8 TRBD2 few TGTGCCAGCAGCACAAAGACGACTAGCGGCTACGAGCAGTACTTC CASSTKTTSGYEQYF
TRBJ2-7 TRBV13 TRBD2 NA TGTGCCAGCAGCCGCCGGACTAGCGGCCACGTATACGAGCAGTACTTC CASSRRTSGHVYEQYF
TRBJ2-7 TRBV7-2 TRBD1 NA TGTGCCAGCAGCTTCCAGGGACAGCCCTCCTACGAGCAGTACTTC CASSFQGQPSYEQYF
TRBJ2-7 TRBV9 TRBD2 NA TGTGCCAGCAGCGTAGAGGGTAGCGGGGGATTCTACGAGCAGTACTTC CASSVEGSGGFYEQYF
TRBJ2-5 TRBV7-8 NA NA TGTGCCAGCAGCCGCCCGGTGAGCGGAACACAAGAGACCCAGTACTTC CASSRPVSGTQETQYF
TRBJ1-6 TRBV7-8 TRBD1 NA TGTGCCAGCAGCTTGACTGCGGCAGGGGGTTCACCCCTCCACTTT CASSLTAAGGSPLHF
TRBJ1-5 TRBV28 TRBD1 few TGTGCCAGCAGTATCACAGGGGGAAGGAGTCAGCCCCAGCATTTT CASSITGGRSQPQHF
TRBJ2-6 TRBV6-1 NA NA TGTGCCAGCAGTGAAACATGGGGGGGCACTGGGGCCAACGTCCTGACTTTC CASSETWGGTGANVLTF
TRBJ2-5 TRBV24-1 TRBD2 NA TGTGCCACCAGTGACGCTCTAGCGGAGTCCCAAGAGACCCAGTACTTC CATSDALAESQETQYF
TRBJ2-5 TRBV19 TRBD1 NA TGTGCCACCTTAGGACAGGGCCAAGAGACCCAGTACTTC CATLGQGQETQYF
TRBJ2-3 TRBV7-2 NA NA TGTGCCAGCAGCTTAGCCGAGGGCAAGGGCACAGATACGCAGTATTTT CASSLAEGKGTDTQYF
TRBJ1-6 TRBV5-1 NA NA TGCGCCAGCAGCTTGGCAGGGCAGGGCCCGGCAGGACCCCTCCACTTT CASSLAGQGPAGPLHF
TRBJ2-2 TRBV7-9 TRBD2 few TGTGCCAGCAGCCCCGAGGTACGGCTAGCGGGAGAGTCCGGGGAGCTGTTTTTT CASSPEVRLAGESGELFF
TRBJ1-5 TRBV4-1 TRBD1 NA TGCGCCAGCAGCCAAGATGGTACAGGGGCCGGCGGTCAGCCCCAGCATTTT CASSQDGTGAGGQPQHF
TRBJ2-1 TRBV13 TRBD1 once TGTGCCAGCAGCTCACCAACCGGGACAGGGGGTAGGAATGAGCAGTTCTTC CASSSPTGTGGRNEQFF
TRBJ2-7 TRBV6-1 TRBD2 NA TGTGCCAGCAGTGGCAGACTAGCGGCTTTTTCTGTTGAGCAGTACTTC CASSGRLAAFSVEQYF